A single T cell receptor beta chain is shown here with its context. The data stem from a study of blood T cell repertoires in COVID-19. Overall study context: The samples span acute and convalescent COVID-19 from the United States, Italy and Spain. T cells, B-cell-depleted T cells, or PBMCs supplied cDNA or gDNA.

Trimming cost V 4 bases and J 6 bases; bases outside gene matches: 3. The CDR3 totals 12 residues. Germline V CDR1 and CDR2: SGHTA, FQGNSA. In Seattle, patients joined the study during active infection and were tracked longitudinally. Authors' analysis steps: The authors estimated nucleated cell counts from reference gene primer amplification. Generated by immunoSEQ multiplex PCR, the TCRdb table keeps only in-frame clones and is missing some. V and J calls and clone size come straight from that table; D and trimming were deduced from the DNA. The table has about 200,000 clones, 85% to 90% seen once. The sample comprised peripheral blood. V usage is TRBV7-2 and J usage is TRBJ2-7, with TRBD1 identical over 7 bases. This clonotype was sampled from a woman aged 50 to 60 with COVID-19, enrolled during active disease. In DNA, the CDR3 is TGTGCCAGCAGCTCCTCAGGGGGCGAGCAGTACTTC. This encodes CASSSSGGEQYF.